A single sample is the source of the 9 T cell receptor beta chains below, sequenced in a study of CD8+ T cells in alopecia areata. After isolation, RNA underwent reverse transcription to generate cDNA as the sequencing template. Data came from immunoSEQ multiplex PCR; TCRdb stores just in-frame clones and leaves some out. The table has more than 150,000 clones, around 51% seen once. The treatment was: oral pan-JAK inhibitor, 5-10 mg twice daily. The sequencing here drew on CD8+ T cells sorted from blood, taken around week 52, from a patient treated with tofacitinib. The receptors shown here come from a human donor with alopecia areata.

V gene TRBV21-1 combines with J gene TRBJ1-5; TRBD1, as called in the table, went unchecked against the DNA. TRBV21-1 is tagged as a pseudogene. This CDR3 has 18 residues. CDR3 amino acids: CASSSRPGTGGINQPQHF. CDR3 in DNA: TGTGCCAGCAGCTCACGGCCCGGGACAGGGGGGATCAATCAGCCCCAGCATTTT.

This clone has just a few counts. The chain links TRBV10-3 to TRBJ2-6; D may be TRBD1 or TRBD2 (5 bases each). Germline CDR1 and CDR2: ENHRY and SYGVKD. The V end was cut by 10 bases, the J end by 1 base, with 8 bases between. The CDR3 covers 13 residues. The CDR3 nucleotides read TGTGCCACGGGGCCATCTGGGGCCAACGTCCTGACTTTC. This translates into CATGPSGANVLTF.

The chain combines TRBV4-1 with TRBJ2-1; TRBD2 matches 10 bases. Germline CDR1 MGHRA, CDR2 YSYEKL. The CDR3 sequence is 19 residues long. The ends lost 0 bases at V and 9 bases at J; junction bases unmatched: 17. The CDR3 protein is CASSQDRRELAGRVGEQFF. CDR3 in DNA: TGCGCCAGCAGCCAAGATCGGAGGGAACTAGCGGGGCGAGTAGGTGAGCAGTTCTTC.

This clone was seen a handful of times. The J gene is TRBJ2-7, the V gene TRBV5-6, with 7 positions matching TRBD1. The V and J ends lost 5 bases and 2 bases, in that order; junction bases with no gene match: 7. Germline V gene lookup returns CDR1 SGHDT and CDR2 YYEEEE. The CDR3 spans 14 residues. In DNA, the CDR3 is TGTGCCAGCAGTCATACTGACAGGGCCTACGAGCAGTACTTC. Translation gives CASSHTDRAYEQYF.

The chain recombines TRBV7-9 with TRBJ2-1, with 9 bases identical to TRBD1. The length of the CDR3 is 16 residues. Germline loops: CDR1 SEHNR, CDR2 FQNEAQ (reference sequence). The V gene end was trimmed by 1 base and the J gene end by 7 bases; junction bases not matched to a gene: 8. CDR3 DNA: TGTGCCAGCAGCTTAGACTACGGGACAGGGAGGAATGAGCAGTTCTTC. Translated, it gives CASSLDYGTGRNEQFF.

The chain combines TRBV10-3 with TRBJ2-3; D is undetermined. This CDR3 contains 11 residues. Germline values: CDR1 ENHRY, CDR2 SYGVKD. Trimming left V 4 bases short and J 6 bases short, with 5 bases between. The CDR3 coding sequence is TGTGCCATCAGTGGCCGGGATACGCAGTATTTT. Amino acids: CAISGRDTQYF.

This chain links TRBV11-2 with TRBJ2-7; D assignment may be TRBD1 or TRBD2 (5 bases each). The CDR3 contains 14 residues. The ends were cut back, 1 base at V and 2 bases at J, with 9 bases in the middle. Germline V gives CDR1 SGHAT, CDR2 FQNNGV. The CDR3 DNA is TGTGCCAGCAGCTTAGTGACGGGACCCTACGAGCAGTACTTC. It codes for CASSLVTGPYEQYF.

The CDR3 loop is CASSLGSGYTEAFF. The CDR3 DNA reads TGTGCCAGCAGCTTAGGGTCAGGTTACACTGAAGCTTTCTTT. The gene calls are TRBV7-2 and TRBJ1-1; D not certain. With 1 base removed from V and 3 bases from J, the gap between germline ends came to 9 bases. Germline-derived CDR1 and CDR2 are SGHTA and FQGNSA. This CDR3 is built from 14 residues.

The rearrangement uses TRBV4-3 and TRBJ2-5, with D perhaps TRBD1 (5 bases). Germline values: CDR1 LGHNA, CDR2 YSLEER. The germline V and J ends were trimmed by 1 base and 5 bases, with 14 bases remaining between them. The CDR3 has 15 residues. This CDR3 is CASSQVLGALETQYF. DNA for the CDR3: TGCGCCAGCAGCCAAGTATTAGGGGCTTTGGAGACCCAGTACTTC.